Given below is one T cell receptor (beta chain) in context. Its cognate antigen is unknown. This record belongs to a study of CD8 T cells in ankylosing spondylitis. The study's findings and limits: As for the disease-linked clones, they showed a CD8+ phenotype and occurred at relatively low frequencies in peripheral blood.

The CDR3 loop spans 13 amino acids. Between the trimmed V and J ends, which lost 5 bases and 2 bases, there was a span of 9 bases. Per germline, CDR1 DFQATT and CDR2 SNEGSKA (reference sequence). TCRdb analysed the 5' RACE reads with MiXCR anew, one entry per CDR3 protein. The table records some 92,000 distinct CDR3 sequences, around 25% of them present only once. The source is a male donor with ankylosing spondylitis or in good health (not recorded which). The genes are TRBV20-1 and TRBJ2-2; D is perhaps TRBD1 or TRBD2 (5 bases each). The sequenced sample consisted of blood, either unsorted or a sorted T cell fraction (not recorded which). CDR3 in amino acids: CSAGTANTGELFF. The CDR3 region has the DNA TGCAGTGCTGGGACGGCTAACACCGGGGAGCTGTTTTTT.